The 9 T cell receptor beta chains below come from one sample, sequenced in a study of OX40 agonist ivuxolimab in advanced cancers. Clones were sequenced by immunoSEQ multiplex PCR, and TCRdb holds only the in-frame ones, with some missing. Of 150,000 to 180,000 clones in the sample, around 94% were seen once. The material was CD4+ or CD8+ T cells sorted from blood, obtained in a trial of the OX40 agonist ivuxolimab. The source is an adult with an advanced solid tumor such as melanoma, head and neck, liver or kidney cancer.

The CDR3 bases are TGTGCCAGCAGTTTAAGGGACAGCCAAGAGACCCAGTACTTC. Its protein is CASSLRDSQETQYF. The rearrangement uses TRBV28 and TRBJ2-5; TRBD1 aligns across 7 bases. Per the germline V gene, CDR1 is MDHEN and CDR2 is SYDVKM. V trimming: 2 bases; J trimming: 1 base; junction bases outside the gene matches: 1. The CDR3 extends over 14 amino acids.

The rearrangement uses TRBV28 and TRBJ1-2, with D possibly matching TRBD1 (6 bases). In germline, CDR1 is MDHEN, CDR2 SYDVKM. V shed 5 bases and J shed 4 bases, with 11 bases lying between them. The CDR3 has 13 residues. For the CDR3, the DNA is TGTGCCAGCAGTCTAGGACAGCTCTATGGCTACACCTTC. This gives the protein CASSLGQLYGYTF.

The rearrangement joins TRBV5-8 to TRBJ1-2; 9 bases match TRBD1. The CDR3 has 15 residues. J was trimmed by 2 bases and V by 2 bases; bases with no gene match: 4. The germline V gene has CDR1 SGHTS and CDR2 YDEGEE. The CDR3 DNA sequence: TGTGCCAGCAGCTTAACAGGGGGCTACAACTATGGCTACACCTTC. Translating gives CASSLTGGYNYGYTF.

The chain is built from TRBV28 and TRBJ1-3; possible D gene TRBD1, 5 bases. From germline, CDR1 is MDHEN and CDR2 SYDVKM. The germline V and J ends were trimmed by 5 bases and 1 base, with 12 bases remaining between them. The CDR3 is made up of 15 amino acids. CDR3 DNA sequence: TGTGCCAGCAGTCCCGGGGGGGTATCTGGAAACACCATATATTTT. This gives the protein CASSPGGVSGNTIYF.

This clone occurred once. The chain carries TRBV5-8 and TRBJ1-5; D is ambiguous. V was clipped by 1 base and J by 1 base, with 15 bases between them. CDR3 length: 17 amino acids. Germline V CDR1 and CDR2: SGHTS, YDEGEE. Here the CDR3 DNA reads TGTGCCAGCAGCTTGTTTACTGGCCCTGGCAGCAATCAGCCCCAGCATTTT. It yields the protein CASSLFTGPGSNQPQHF.

The CDR3 DNA reads TGTGCCAGTAACCGGGACAGGCTACGATCCGGGGCCAACGTCCTGACTTTC. It is translated as CASNRDRLRSGANVLTF. The rearrangement uses TRBV18 and TRBJ2-6; TRBD1 agrees at 8 bases. The CDR3 length is 17 residues. CDR1 KGHSH and CDR2 LQKENI come from the germline V gene. Unmatched junction bases numbered 14, after V lost 9 bases and J lost 4 bases.

The chain is built from TRBV11-2 and TRBJ2-7, with 8 bases identical to TRBD2. Trimming at V came to 3 bases and at J to 7 bases, leaving 5 bases not matched to a gene. There are 13 residues in the CDR3. Germline values: CDR1 SGHAT, CDR2 FQNNGV. The CDR3 region has the DNA TGTGCCAGCAGCTTCGGGGGGGGAAGGGAGCAGTACTTC. This sequence encodes CASSFGGGREQYF.

This chain connects TRBV7-9 to TRBJ2-7; D not certain. The CDR3 is 12 residues long. The germline V and J ends were trimmed by 3 bases and 7 bases, with 10 bases remaining between them. Germline V gene lookup returns CDR1 SEHNR and CDR2 FQNEAQ (reference sequence). CDR3 nucleotides: TGTGCCAGCAGCTTGTTTATGGGGGAGCAGTACTTC. Protein product: CASSLFMGEQYF.

V gene TRBV7-1 combines with J gene TRBJ2-7; D remains unclear. TRBV7-1 counts as an open reading frame of uncertain function. The V and J ends lost 5 bases and 6 bases respectively, with 17 bases between them. This CDR3 spans 14 amino acids. Here the CDR3 reads CASSPDGSFGEQYF. CDR3 sequence (DNA): TGTGCCAGCAGCCCGGACGGTTCCTTTGGCGAGCAGTACTTC.